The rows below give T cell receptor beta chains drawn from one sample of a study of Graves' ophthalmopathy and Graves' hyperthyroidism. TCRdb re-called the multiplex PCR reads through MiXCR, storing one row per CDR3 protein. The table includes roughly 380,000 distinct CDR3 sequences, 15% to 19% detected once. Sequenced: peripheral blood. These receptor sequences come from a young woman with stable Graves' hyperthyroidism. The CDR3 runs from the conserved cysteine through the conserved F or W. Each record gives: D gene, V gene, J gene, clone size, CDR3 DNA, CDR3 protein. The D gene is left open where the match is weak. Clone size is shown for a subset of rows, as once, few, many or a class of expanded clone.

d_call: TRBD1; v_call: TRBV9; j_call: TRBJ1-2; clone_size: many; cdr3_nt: TGTGCCAGCAGCAGCGGGCTAGGGGGCGACTATGGCTACACCTTC; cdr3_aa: CASSSGLGGDYGYTF
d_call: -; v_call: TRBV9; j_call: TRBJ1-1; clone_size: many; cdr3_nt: TGTGCCAGCAGCGCCTCCAGGGTGAACACTGAAGCTTTCTTT; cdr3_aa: CASSASRVNTEAFF
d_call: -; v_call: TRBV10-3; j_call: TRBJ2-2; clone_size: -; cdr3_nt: TGTGCCATCAGTGTCCTCTCTGCGGGGATGAACACCGGGGAGCTGTTTTTT; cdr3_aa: CAISVLSAGMNTGELFF
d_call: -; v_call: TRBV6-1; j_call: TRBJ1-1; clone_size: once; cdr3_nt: TGTGCCAGCAGTGAAGTCCGTGCTGAAGCTTTCTTT; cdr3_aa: CASSEVRAEAFF
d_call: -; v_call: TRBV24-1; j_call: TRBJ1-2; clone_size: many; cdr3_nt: TGTGCCACCAGTGACCCACTCTATGGCTACACCTTC; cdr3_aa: CATSDPLYGYTF
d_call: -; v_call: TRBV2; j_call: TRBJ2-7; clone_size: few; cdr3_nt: TGTGCCAGCAGTGAACCTCTGTCCTACGAGCAGTACTTC; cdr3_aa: CASSEPLSYEQYF
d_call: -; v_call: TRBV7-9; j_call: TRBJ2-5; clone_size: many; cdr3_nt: TGTGCCAGCAGCTTAGACATCCGGGCCCTGAACTTC; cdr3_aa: CASSLDIRALNF
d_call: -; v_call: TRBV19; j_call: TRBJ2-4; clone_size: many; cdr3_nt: TGTGCCAGCTCCGGGACACCAGCCAAAAACATTCAGTACTTC; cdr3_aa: CASSGTPAKNIQYF
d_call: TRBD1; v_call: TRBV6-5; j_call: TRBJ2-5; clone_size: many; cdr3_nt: TGTGCCAGCAGTTACTCACCGTCAAGACAGGGAGAGACCCAGTACTTC; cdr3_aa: CASSYSPSRQGETQYF
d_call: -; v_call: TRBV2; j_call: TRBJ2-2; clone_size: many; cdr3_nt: TGTGCCAGCAGTGAACCCAGGGCAGCCACCGGGGAGCTGTTTTTT; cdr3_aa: CASSEPRAATGELFF
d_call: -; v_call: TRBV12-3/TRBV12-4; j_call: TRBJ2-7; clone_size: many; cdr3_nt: TGTGCCAGCAAGAGGGGGGGTTTTTACGAGCAGTACTTC; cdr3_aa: CASKRGGFYEQYF
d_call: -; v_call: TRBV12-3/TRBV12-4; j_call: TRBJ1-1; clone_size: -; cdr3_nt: TGTGCCAGCAGGCAGTCCTCGAACACTGAAGCTTTCTTT; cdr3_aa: CASRQSSNTEAFF
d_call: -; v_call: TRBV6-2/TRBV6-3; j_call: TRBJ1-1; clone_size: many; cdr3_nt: TGTGCCAGCAGTTACTCCGCTGAAGCTTTCTTT; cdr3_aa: CASSYSAEAFF
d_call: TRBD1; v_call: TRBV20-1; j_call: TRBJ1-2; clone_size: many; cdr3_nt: TGCAGTGCTAAGTGGGGTGGACAGGGCGGAGGTGGCTACACCTTC; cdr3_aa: CSAKWGGQGGGGYTF
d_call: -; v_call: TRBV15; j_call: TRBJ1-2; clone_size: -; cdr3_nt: TGTGCCACCAGCACCTCTAACTATGGCTACACCTTC; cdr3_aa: CATSTSNYGYTF
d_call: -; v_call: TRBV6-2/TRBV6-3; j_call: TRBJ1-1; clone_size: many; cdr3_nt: TGTGCCAGCAGTAATCCTTTAACAGACATGAACACTGAAGCTTTCTTT; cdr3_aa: CASSNPLTDMNTEAFF
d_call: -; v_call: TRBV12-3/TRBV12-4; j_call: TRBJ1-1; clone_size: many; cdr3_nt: TGTGCCAGCAGTTTAGCGGCGGAGGAAGCTTTCTTT; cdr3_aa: CASSLAAEEAFF